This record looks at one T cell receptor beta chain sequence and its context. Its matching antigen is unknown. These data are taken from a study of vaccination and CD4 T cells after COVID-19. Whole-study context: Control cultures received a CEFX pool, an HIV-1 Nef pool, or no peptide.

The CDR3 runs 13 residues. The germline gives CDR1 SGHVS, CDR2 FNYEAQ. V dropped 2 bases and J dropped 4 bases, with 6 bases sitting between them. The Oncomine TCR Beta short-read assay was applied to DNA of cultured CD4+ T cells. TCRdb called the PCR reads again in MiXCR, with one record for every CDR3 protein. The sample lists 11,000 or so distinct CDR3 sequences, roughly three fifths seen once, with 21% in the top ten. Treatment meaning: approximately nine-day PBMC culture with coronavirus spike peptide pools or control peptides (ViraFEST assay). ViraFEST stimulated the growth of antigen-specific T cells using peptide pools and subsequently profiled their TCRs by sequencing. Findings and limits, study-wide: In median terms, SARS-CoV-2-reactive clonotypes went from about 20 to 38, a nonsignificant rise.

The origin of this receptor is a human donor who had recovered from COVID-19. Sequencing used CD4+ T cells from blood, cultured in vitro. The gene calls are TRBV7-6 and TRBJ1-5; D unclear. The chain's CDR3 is CASSLSENQPQHF. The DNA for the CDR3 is TGTGCCAGCAGCTTATCGGAAAATCAGCCCCAGCATTTT.